The 29 T cell receptor beta chains reported below all come from one sample, sequenced in a study of response to subunit inactivated influenza vaccine. One entry per CDR3 protein results from TCRdb running MiXCR on the RT-PCR reads. The table records about 520,000 distinct CDR3 sequences, 7.2% of them present only once. The input for sequencing was PBMCs from blood, taken less than 25 months after vaccination. Source of these receptors: a man between 50 and 75 years old who received an inactivated influenza vaccine.

There are many counts of this clonotype. This sequence joins TRBV7-2 and TRBJ2-7; TRBD2 agrees at 7 bases. Germline CDR1 reads SGHTA; CDR2 reads FQGNSA. The ends lost 1 base at V and 7 bases at J; junction bases unmatched: 7. The CDR3 is 14 residues long. CDR3 sequence: CASSLEGLVSEQYF. The CDR3 nucleotides are TGTGCCAGCAGCTTAGAAGGACTAGTATCTGAGCAGTACTTC.

This clonotype came up many times. V is TRBV4-2 and J is TRBJ1-6; 10 nucleotides align to TRBD1. Germline CDR1 reads LGHNA; CDR2 reads YNFKEQ. The CDR3 length is 21 residues. Trimming took 0 bases from V and 4 from J; bases not matched to a gene: 15. Here the CDR3 DNA reads TGTGCCAGCAGCCAAGAAGACGGGCGCGGTAGGACAGGGGGATATAATTCACCCCTCCACTTT. This codes for CASSQEDGRGRTGGYNSPLHF.

This clonotype came up a few times. V and J are TRBV4-2 and TRBJ2-5; D is unresolved. V lost 0 bases to trimming and J lost 1 base, with 6 bases between them. Looked up from germline, CDR1 is LGHNA and CDR2 is YNFKEQ. The CDR3 loop spans 14 amino acids. CDR3 nucleotides: TGTGCCAGCAGCCAAGAAGCTCTCCAAGAGACCCAGTACTTC. Protein sequence: CASSQEALQETQYF.

Many counts were recorded for this clonotype. The chain has TRBV14 and TRBJ2-1; 7 nucleotides line up with TRBD2. Looked up from germline, CDR1 is SGHDN and CDR2 is FVKESK. The CDR3 sequence is 15 residues long. The J segment lost 0 bases and the V segment lost 6 bases, leaving 5 bases of the junction unmatched. The CDR3 loop reads CASSPLAVSYNEQFF. DNA for the CDR3: TGTGCCAGCAGTCCTCTAGCGGTCTCCTACAATGAGCAGTTCTTC.

This clonotype was seen at least ten times. The gene calls are TRBV20-1 and TRBJ1-2; D may be TRBD1 (6 bases). With 6 bases removed from V and 9 bases from J, the gap between germline ends came to 17 bases. Germline V gene lookup returns CDR1 DFQATT and CDR2 SNEGSKA (reference sequence). The CDR3 contains 12 residues. The CDR3 DNA follows: TGCAGTGCCGTCCAGGGGTTTGATCGCTACACCTTC. Its protein product is CSAVQGFDRYTF.

V and J are TRBV6-1 and TRBJ1-1; D possibly corresponds to TRBD1 (5 bases). The CDR3 is 15 amino acids. Germline CDR1 is MNHNS and CDR2 is SASEGT. The V and J ends lost 5 bases and 3 bases respectively, with 16 bases between them. This CDR3 is CASSPGGIPDTEAFF. CDR3 DNA: TGTGCCAGCAGTCCGGGGGGAATTCCCGACACTGAAGCTTTCTTT.

This clonotype was seen ten or more times. The chain recombines TRBV6-1 with TRBJ2-3; the match to TRBD2 covers 12 bases. The J segment lost 5 bases and the V segment lost 5 bases, leaving 2 bases of the junction unmatched. The germline V gene has CDR1 MNHNS and CDR2 SASEGT. The CDR3 totals 14 residues. CDR3 region: CASSQTSGRDTQYF. The CDR3, as DNA: TGTGCCAGCAGTCAGACTAGCGGGAGAGATACGCAGTATTTT.

The V gene is TRBV6-1, the J gene TRBJ1-1; the D gene is possibly TRBD1 (6 bases). CDR1 MNHNS and CDR2 SASEGT come from the germline V gene. The CDR3 is 13 amino acids. Deletions cut 7 bases from V and 8 bases from J, with 17 bases between. In nucleotides, the CDR3 is TGTGCCAGCACTACAGGGTTACGAAGAGAAGCTTTCTTT. Protein: CASTTGLRREAFF.

This clonotype was seen more than once but under ten times. This rearrangement joins TRBV5-8 to TRBJ2-2; no clear D gene. The V end was cut by 4 bases, the J end by 1 base, with 20 bases between. Germline CDR1 and CDR2: SGHTS and YDEGEE. The CDR3 runs to 18 residues. CDR3 bases: TGTGCCAGCAGCCGAGCTTACACCGGAATAATGAACACCGGGGAGCTGTTTTTT. This gives the protein CASSRAYTGIMNTGELFF.

This clonotype has ten or more counts. An end of the junction does not agree with germline; a read error may underlie this. J is TRBJ1-3 and V is TRBV4-2; the D gene is possibly TRBD1 (5 bases). The CDR3 spans 16 residues. CDR1 and CDR2 (germline): LGHNA, YNFKEQ. The CDR3 loop is CASSKDAGAARNTIYF. The CDR3 DNA follows: TGTGCCAGCAGCAAAGATGCCGGGGCTGCGAGAAACACCATATATTTT.

The chain uses TRBV4-3 and TRBJ2-7; 8 bases fit TRBD2. With V trimmed by 1 base and J by 5 bases, 7 bases remained unmatched. CDR3 length: 15 residues. In germline, CDR1 is LGHNA, CDR2 YSLEER. The CDR3: CASSQVSGGADEQYF. CDR3 bases: TGCGCCAGCAGCCAAGTTTCCGGGGGGGCGGACGAGCAGTACTTC.

Only a few counts were recorded for this clonotype. The chain is built from TRBV5-1 and TRBJ2-1, with TRBD2 as a possible D gene (6 bases). CDR1 and CDR2 (germline): SGHRS, YFSETQ. Trimming removed 0 bases at V and 6 bases at J, with 19 bases between. CDR3 length: 17 residues. The CDR3 loop is CASSLEYGTPGGNEQFF. The CDR3 DNA reads TGCGCCAGCAGCTTGGAATACGGGACTCCCGGGGGCAATGAGCAGTTCTTC.

J is TRBJ2-7 and V is TRBV5-1, with a tentative D call TRBD2 (6 bases). CDR3 length equals 15 residues. Germline loops: CDR1 SGHRS, CDR2 YFSETQ. Between the trimmed V and J ends, which lost 4 bases and 2 bases, there was a span of 16 bases. The CDR3 nucleotides read TGCGCCAGCAGCCCAATGTTCGGGAGCCCCTACGAGCAGTACTTC. Amino acid sequence: CASSPMFGSPYEQYF.

The rearrangement joins TRBV7-2 to TRBJ2-5; D unclear. This CDR3 has 14 residues. Germline V gene data show CDR1 as SGHTA and CDR2 as FQGNSA. V was pared by 5 bases and J by 5 bases, with 15 bases between. CDR3 loop: CASSTLQFRETQYF. The CDR3 nucleotides read TGTGCCAGCAGCACCCTACAATTTCGGGAGACCCAGTACTTC.

This clonotype was counted only a few times. The chain has TRBV6-5 and TRBJ1-4; D gene ambiguous. CDR1 is MNHEY and CDR2 is SVGAGI in the germline V gene. The CDR3 consists of 19 residues. V lost 0 bases and J 0 bases, leaving 17 bases between the germline ends. CDR3 residues: CASSYSSAAGASTNEKLFF. CDR3 DNA sequence: TGTGCCAGCAGTTACTCTTCAGCGGCAGGAGCTTCAACTAATGAAAAACTGTTTTTT.

There are many counts of this clonotype. J is TRBJ2-7 and V is TRBV7-2; D uncertain. Germline V gene sequence: CDR1 SGHTA, CDR2 FQGNSA. The CDR3 totals 15 residues. The V gene lost 1 base and the J gene lost 6 bases, with 16 bases spanning the gap. CDR3 in DNA: TGTGCCAGCAGCTTAGGTGACTTTCGCTCAACCGAGCAGTACTTC. Translated, it gives CASSLGDFRSTEQYF.

There are many counts of this clonotype. The chain uses TRBV6-1 and TRBJ2-1; 7 bases are shared with TRBD2. With V trimmed by 6 bases and J by 4 bases, 9 bases remained unmatched. This CDR3 comprises 15 residues. The germline V gene encodes CDR1 MNHNS and CDR2 SASEGT. The CDR3 protein is CASRGGASGYNEQFF. CDR3 sequence (DNA): TGTGCCAGCAGGGGAGGGGCTAGCGGATACAATGAGCAGTTCTTC.

This clonotype was detected a few times. The gene calls are TRBV6-1 and TRBJ2-3; D is unclear. Germline V gene data show CDR1 as MNHNS and CDR2 as SASEGT. The CDR3 totals 13 residues. V dropped 4 bases and J dropped 3 bases, with 8 bases sitting between them. CDR3: CASSVVPTDTQYF. DNA for the CDR3: TGTGCCAGCAGTGTAGTACCTACAGATACGCAGTATTTT.

The chain recombines TRBV9 with TRBJ1-2; D is possibly TRBD1 (5 bases). CDR3 length equals 14 residues. The germline CDR1 and CDR2 sequences are SGDLS and YYNGEE. V lost 0 bases to trimming and J lost 3 bases, with 9 bases between them. The DNA for the CDR3 is TGTGCCAGCAGCGTAGAGGCAGGGCACTATGGCTACACCTTC. This codes for CASSVEAGHYGYTF.

This clonotype came up many times. J is TRBJ1-4 and V is TRBV28; 7 bases agree with TRBD1. The CDR3 contains 16 residues. Germline CDR1 reads MDHEN; CDR2 reads SYDVKM. J lost 2 bases, V lost 2 bases, and 5 bases had no gene match. The CDR3 sequence is CASSLVGTATNEKLFF. In DNA, the CDR3 is TGTGCCAGCAGTTTAGTGGGGACAGCGACTAATGAAAAACTGTTTTTT.

This clonotype was picked up a small number of times. The V gene is TRBV3-1, the J gene TRBJ1-2; D possibly corresponds to TRBD1 (6 bases). Germline loops: CDR1 LGHDT, CDR2 YNNKEL (reference sequence). V was shortened by 5 bases and J by 4 bases, with 14 bases between the two germline ends. This CDR3 has 14 residues. The DNA of the CDR3 is TGTGCCAGCAGCTCTTTCGACAGGCGCTATGGCTACACCTTC. Translated, it gives CASSSFDRRYGYTF.

This clonotype was counted at least ten times. This chain uses TRBV29-1 with TRBJ2-4; possible D gene TRBD1, 6 bases. Germline V gene sequence: CDR1 SQVTM, CDR2 ANQGSEA. The V end lost 0 bases, the J end lost 6 bases, and 12 bases lay between the germline ends. The CDR3 consists of 14 residues. CDR3 bases: TGCAGCGTTGAAGACAGGGGTGGCGGAAACATTCAGTACTTC. Translated, it gives CSVEDRGGGNIQYF.

The chain is built from TRBV18 and TRBJ1-6; D gene unclear. The CDR3 totals 13 residues. The germline V and J ends were trimmed by 2 bases and 10 bases, with 9 bases remaining between them. The germline V gene has CDR1 KGHSH and CDR2 LQKENI. The CDR3 protein is CASSPGLDSPLHF. For the CDR3, the DNA is TGTGCCAGCTCACCAGGGTTGGACTCACCCCTCCACTTT.

This chain joins TRBV19 and TRBJ1-2; D perhaps matches TRBD1 (5 bases). Looked up from germline, CDR1 is LNHDA and CDR2 is SQIVND (reference sequence). The V and J ends lost 4 bases and 2 bases respectively, with 11 bases between them. The CDR3 length is 14 residues. CDR3 sequence: CASSTTQGNYGYTF. CDR3 coding DNA: TGTGCCAGTAGTACTACCCAGGGAAACTATGGCTACACCTTC.

In DNA form, the CDR3 reads TGTGCCACCAGCCCAGAGAGGTCAGGGGGCGGAGGGGAGCTGTTTTTT. Amino acid sequence: CATSPERSGGGGELFF. The V call is TRBV15, the J call TRBJ2-2, with 8 positions matching TRBD1. The CDR3 spans 16 residues. The germline V gene encodes CDR1 LNHNV and CDR2 YYDKDF (reference sequence). J gave up 8 bases and V 5 bases, and 13 bases lay outside the gene matches.

This clonotype was seen more than once but under ten times. The V and J genes are TRBV20-1 and TRBJ1-1; the match to TRBD1 covers 7 bases. This CDR3 comprises 14 residues. V lost 6 bases to trimming and J lost 2 bases; unmatched junction nucleotides: 9. CDR1 and CDR2 from the germline V gene are DFQATT and SNEGSKA (reference sequence). The CDR3 sequence is CSATRGALNTEAFF. CDR3 in DNA: TGCAGTGCGACCAGGGGGGCCTTAAACACTGAAGCTTTCTTT.

The table lists this clonotype with a few counts. V usage is TRBV20-1 and J usage is TRBJ2-7; the match to TRBD1 covers 8 bases. With V trimmed by 1 base and J by 5 bases, 4 bases remained unmatched. CDR1 is DFQATT and CDR2 is SNEGSKA in the germline V gene (reference sequence). The CDR3 is 13 residues long. The CDR3, as DNA: TGCAGTGCTAGAGGGACAGGGCCCGACGAGCAGTACTTC. It is translated as CSARGTGPDEQYF.

This clonotype was detected ten times or more. The V and J genes are TRBV27 and TRBJ1-4; 8 bases map to TRBD1. CDR3 length: 15 residues. V trimming: 5 bases; J trimming: 5 bases; junction bases outside the gene matches: 7. Germline V gives CDR1 MNHEY, CDR2 SMNVEV (reference sequence). This chain's CDR3 is CASSLTTGGNEKLFF. CDR3 coding DNA: TGTGCCAGCAGTCTCACAACAGGGGGGAATGAAAAACTGTTTTTT.

This clonotype was seen only a few times. The chain uses TRBV20-1 and TRBJ2-7; TRBD1 or TRBD2 may be the D gene (5 bases each). Trimming removed 6 bases from V and 3 bases from J, with 15 bases in between. Germline CDR1 is DFQATT and CDR2 is SNEGSKA (reference sequence). The CDR3 is made up of 13 amino acids. CDR3 in DNA: TGCAGTGCCCCTGGGGGAATTAACTACGAGCAGTACTTC. The encoded protein is CSAPGGINYEQYF.